This T cell receptor beta chain was identified in a study of cytotoxic CD8 clonotypes in ibrutinib-treated CLL. About the research overall: Samples had a mean of approximately 240,000 productive templates and 90,000 or so productive rearrangements.

As regards this clone: No antigen is known for it.

Target depth was 1 in 200,000 to 1 in 1 million T cells, about 10x per clonotype. Assay used: immunoSEQ multiplex PCR; TCRdb lists only in-frame clones, some missing. The table includes 95,000 to 100,000 clones, 70% to 80% detected once. CDR1 is SGDLS and CDR2 is YYNGEE in the germline V gene. CDR3 size: 13 residues. V dropped 6 bases and J dropped 7; count of bases not matched to a gene: 3. Broader study findings: While tracking circulating CD8+ T-cell counts, baseline clonality exceeded that of age-matched healthy donors.

The gene calls are TRBV9 and TRBJ1-6, with 8 bases aligning to TRBD1. This clonotype originated in a human donor with chronic lymphocytic leukemia. Sample: PBMCs, taken after 12 months of ibrutinib treatment. CDR3 residues: CASNRQGNSPLHF. The CDR3 nucleotides read TGTGCCAGCAACCGACAGGGGAATTCACCCCTCCACTTT.